The 29 T cell receptor beta chains reported below all come from one sample, sequenced in a study of T-cell memory formation after mild COVID-19. MiXCR was run by TCRdb on the 5' RACE reads, yielding one entry per CDR3 protein. Of approximately 150,000 distinct CDR3 sequences detected, 15% to 20% appear once; the ten largest clones hold around 2%. The sample taken for sequencing was PBMCs or a T cell subset sorted from them (not recorded which). The receptors were sampled from an adult woman who had mild COVID-19 (a few samples of this study predate the infection). Cell type and time point are not known.

This clonotype was found a few times. The chain has TRBV5-1 and TRBJ2-2; the match to TRBD1 covers 11 bases. The V gene end was trimmed by 4 bases and the J gene end by 1 base; junction bases not matched to a gene: 6. Germline CDR1 SGHRS, CDR2 YFSETQ. The CDR3 spans 17 residues. CDR3 in amino acids: CASSLPDRGLNTGELFF. The CDR3 DNA follows: TGCGCCAGCAGCCTCCCGGACAGGGGGCTGAACACCGGGGAGCTGTTTTTT.

The chain carries TRBV5-1 and TRBJ2-1; D call uncertain. Germline V gene sequence: CDR1 SGHRS, CDR2 YFSETQ. CDR3 size: 14 residues. Trimming took off 1 base at V and 6 bases at J, with 11 bases between the two ends. The CDR3 sequence: CASSLSPGTNEQFF. In nucleotides, the CDR3 is TGCGCCAGCAGCTTGTCCCCAGGAACCAATGAGCAGTTCTTC.

CDR3 region: CSAPAGTSGSGTQETQYF. CDR3 nucleotides: TGCAGTGCTCCTGCCGGGACTAGCGGGAGCGGGACACAAGAGACCCAGTACTTC. The chain is built from TRBV20-1 and TRBJ2-5, with 14 bases lining up with TRBD2. The germline CDR1 and CDR2 sequences are DFQATT and SNEGSKA (reference sequence). The CDR3 covers 18 residues. V dropped 5 bases and J dropped 2; count of bases not matched to a gene: 13.

The V gene is TRBV5-1, the J gene TRBJ1-2; D unclear. Germline loops: CDR1 SGHRS, CDR2 YFSETQ. V was trimmed by 1 base and J by 1 base, leaving 5 bases between them. This CDR3 comprises 13 residues. CDR3 region: CASSLQDNYGYTF. The CDR3 bases are TGCGCCAGCAGCTTGCAGGATAACTATGGCTACACCTTC. The entire variable domain, with the rest obtained from reference TRBV5-1 and TRBJ1-2, is as follows: KAGVTQTPRYLIKTRGQQVTLSCSPISGHRSVSWYQQTPGQGLQFLFEYFSETQRNKGNFPGRFSGRQFSNSRSEMNVSTLELGDSALYLCASSLQDNYGYTFGSGTRLTVV.

This clonotype was detected once. CDR3 sequence: CASSLSRGLTTEAFF. CDR3 coding DNA: TGTGCCAGCAGCTTAAGCAGGGGGCTAACGACTGAAGCTTTCTTT. J is TRBJ1-1 and V is TRBV7-6, with 8 bases matching TRBD1. CDR1 is SGHVS and CDR2 is FNYEAQ in the germline V gene. V was clipped by 2 bases and J by 5 bases; unmatched bases: 7. This CDR3 has 15 residues.

J is TRBJ2-1 and V is TRBV4-3; TRBD2 is a possible D gene (7 bases). The CDR3 runs 15 residues. The germline CDR1 and CDR2 sequences are LGHNA and YSLEER. Trimming took 4 bases from V and 6 from J, leaving 16 bases between them. In DNA form, the CDR3 reads TGCGCCAGCAGCCCCCCGGGGGGCGGCTTCAATGAGCAGTTCTTC. Its protein is CASSPPGGGFNEQFF.

The chain has TRBV29-1 and TRBJ1-5; 9 nucleotides line up with TRBD1. J was trimmed by 3 bases and V by 6 bases; bases with no gene match: 3. The CDR3 totals 13 residues. In germline, CDR1 is SQVTM, CDR2 ANQGSEA. The CDR3 region has the DNA TGCAGCGTAGGACAGGGGAACAATCAGCCCCAGCATTTT. Translating gives CSVGQGNNQPQHF.

J is TRBJ2-2 and V is TRBV24-1, with D hard to call. The CDR3 runs to 14 residues. Between the trimmed V and J ends, which lost 10 bases and 3 bases, there was a span of 14 bases. From germline, CDR1 is KGHDR and CDR2 SFDVKD. This chain's CDR3 is CATQREVDTGELFF. CDR3 DNA sequence: TGTGCCACTCAAAGAGAGGTGGACACCGGGGAGCTGTTTTTT.

Only a few counts were recorded for this clonotype. The V gene is TRBV7-8, the J gene TRBJ1-6; 11 positions match TRBD1. This CDR3 is built from 14 residues. Germline V gene sequence: CDR1 SGHVS, CDR2 FQNEAQ. Trimming removed 6 bases from V and 5 bases from J; junction bases left unmatched: 0. The CDR3 region is CASRDRGHNSPLHF. The DNA of the CDR3 is TGTGCCAGCAGGGACAGGGGGCATAATTCACCCCTCCACTTT.

The chain has TRBV29-1 and TRBJ1-1; 7 bases fit TRBD1. Trimming cost V 7 bases and J 1 base; bases outside gene matches: 6. The V gene's germline CDR1 is SQVTM and CDR2 ANQGSEA. There are 13 residues in the CDR3. The CDR3 nucleotides are TGCAGCGCCCAGGGGGTAGCGAACACTGAAGCTTTCTTT. It is translated as CSAQGVANTEAFF.

The CDR3 reads CASSGDRGTDTQYF. The CDR3 DNA follows: TGCGCCAGCAGCGGTGACAGGGGGACAGATACGCAGTATTTT. The chain is built from TRBV5-1 and TRBJ2-3; 9 bases line up with TRBD1. This CDR3 is 14 amino acids long. Germline V lookup: CDR1 SGHRS, CDR2 YFSETQ. V was clipped by 4 bases and J by 3 bases; unmatched bases: 3.

This clonotype has a handful of counts. V usage is TRBV7-9 and J usage is TRBJ2-5, with 9 bases identical to TRBD2. Germline-derived CDR1 and CDR2 are SEHNR and FQNEAQ (reference sequence). CDR3 size: 13 residues. Trimming removed 8 bases from V and 2 bases from J; junction bases left unmatched: 3. The CDR3 bases are TGTGCCAGCCGACTAGCGGATCAAGAGACCCAGTACTTC. Translation: CASRLADQETQYF.

In its sample, this clonotype was seen many times. The CDR3 DNA sequence: TGCAGCGTGGACAGGCTAGATACGCAGTATTTT. Amino acid sequence: CSVDRLDTQYF. The rearrangement uses TRBV29-1 and TRBJ2-3; 7 positions agree with TRBD1. Germline V gene data show CDR1 as SQVTM and CDR2 as ANQGSEA. Germline trimming cut 6 bases from V and 5 bases from J; bases unmatched to any gene: 2. The CDR3 sequence is 11 residues long.

The rearrangement joins TRBV4-1 to TRBJ1-3; no clear D gene. V was pared by 7 bases and J by 0 bases, with 10 bases between. The germline CDR1 and CDR2 sequences are MGHRA and YSYEKL. The CDR3 is made up of 14 amino acids. CDR3 loop: CASTLSVSGNTIYF. CDR3 in DNA: TGCGCCAGCACCCTCTCTGTCTCTGGAAACACCATATATTTT.

The chain uses TRBV7-2 and TRBJ2-1, with unresolved D. The germline CDR1 and CDR2 sequences are SGHTA and FQGNSA. The V and J ends lost 5 bases and 4 bases respectively, with 9 bases between them. The CDR3 is 13 amino acids. CDR3 amino acids: CASSRRAYNEQFF. The CDR3 nucleotides are TGTGCCAGCAGCCGCCGGGCTTACAATGAGCAGTTCTTC.

This clonotype was picked up a small number of times. The chain joins TRBV5-1 to TRBJ2-3; D assignment may be TRBD1 or TRBD2 (5 bases each). Per germline, CDR1 SGHRS and CDR2 YFSETQ. Trimming removed 4 bases at V and 9 bases at J, with 15 bases between. This CDR3 is 13 amino acids long. The CDR3 sequence: CASSGGTSYTQYF. CDR3 nucleotide sequence: TGCGCCAGCAGCGGTGGGACCTCCTACACGCAGTATTTT.

In its sample, this clonotype was seen a few times. The J gene is TRBJ2-7, the V gene TRBV5-1; 7 nucleotides match TRBD1. The V gene's germline CDR1 is SGHRS and CDR2 YFSETQ. With V trimmed by 4 bases and J by 3 bases, 13 bases remained unmatched. The length of the CDR3 is 16 residues. In nucleotides, the CDR3 is TGCGCCAGCAGCGCCATGACAGGGTCCGGAATCTACGAGCAGTACTTC. Protein: CASSAMTGSGIYEQYF. Supplemented by reference TRBV5-1 and TRBJ2-7, the full variable domain reads KAGVTQTPRYLIKTRGQQVTLSCSPISGHRSVSWYQQTPGQGLQFLFEYFSETQRNKGNFPGRFSGRQFSNSRSEMNVSTLELGDSALYLCASSAMTGSGIYEQYFGPGTRLTVT.

V usage is TRBV5-1 and J usage is TRBJ1-2; no definite D call. This CDR3 contains 13 residues. CDR1 and CDR2 (germline): SGHRS, YFSETQ. Trimming took off 7 bases at V and 4 bases at J, with 14 bases between the two ends. As DNA, the CDR3 is TGCGCCAGCCGTAACCTGGAGGGCTATGGCTACACCTTC. Translated: CASRNLEGYGYTF.

V usage is TRBV5-4 and J usage is TRBJ1-2; D is perhaps TRBD1 (5 bases). V was trimmed by 4 bases and J by 3 bases, leaving 10 bases between them. Germline V CDR1 and CDR2: SGHNT, YYREEE (reference sequence). This CDR3 is built from 13 residues. This CDR3 is CASSRDSDYGYTF. CDR3 bases: TGTGCCAGCAGCCGAGACAGTGACTATGGCTACACCTTC.

V gene TRBV7-2 combines with J gene TRBJ2-3; 7 nucleotides agree with TRBD2. The ends lost 5 bases at V and 6 bases at J; junction bases unmatched: 8. Per germline, CDR1 SGHTA and CDR2 FQGNSA. The CDR3 length is 14 residues. CDR3 nucleotides: TGTGCCAGCAGCCCATGGACTAGTCGGGATACGCAGTATTTT. It encodes CASSPWTSRDTQYF.

The chain is built from TRBV9 and TRBJ2-7; no clear D. Germline values: CDR1 SGDLS, CDR2 YYNGEE. The V and J ends lost 4 bases and 2 bases respectively, with 16 bases between them. The length of the CDR3 is 15 residues. DNA for the CDR3: TGTGCCAGCAGCCCCGGAGCGACGGTTCCCTACGAGCAGTACTTC. Its translation: CASSPGATVPYEQYF.

This clonotype was detected many times. The genes are TRBV18 and TRBJ2-7; D is possibly TRBD1 (6 bases). The V end was cut by 6 bases, the J end by 0 bases, with 12 bases between. This CDR3 spans 14 amino acids. Looked up from germline, CDR1 is KGHSH and CDR2 is LQKENI. Written as DNA, the CDR3 is TGTGCCAGCTCGGTGACAGGCCGCTCCTACGAGCAGTACTTC. Translation gives CASSVTGRSYEQYF. Variable domain in full (rest from reference TRBV18 and TRBJ2-7): NAGVMQNPRHLVRRRGQEARLRCSPMKGHSHVYWYRQLPEEGLKFMVYLQKENIIDESGMPKERFSAEFPKEGPSILRIQQVVRGDSAAYFCASSVTGRSYEQYFGPGTRLTVT.

The chain recombines TRBV7-3 with TRBJ2-2; D uncertain. The CDR3 consists of 13 residues. V dropped 4 bases and J dropped 7 bases, with 10 bases sitting between them. CDR1 and CDR2 from the germline V gene are SGHTA and FQGTGA. CDR3 in amino acids: CASSSNGGGELFF. CDR3 bases: TGTGCCAGCAGCTCCAACGGCGGCGGGGAGCTGTTTTTT.

The J gene is TRBJ2-2, the V gene TRBV11-2, with no clear D. Deletions cut 5 bases from V and 4 bases from J, with 14 bases between. In germline, CDR1 is SGHAT, CDR2 FQNNGV. The CDR3 loop spans 15 amino acids. The CDR3 DNA reads TGTGCCAGCAGCCCTATCGCCCAGACCACCGGGGAGCTGTTTTTT. Residues: CASSPIAQTTGELFF. Drawing the rest from reference TRBV11-2 and TRBJ2-2, the complete variable domain is EAGVAQSPRYKIIEKRQSVAFWCNPISGHATLYWYQQILGQGPKLLIQFQNNGVVDDSQLPKDRFSAERLKGVDSTLKIQPAKLEDSAVYLCASSPIAQTTGELFFGEGSRLTVL.

The chain has TRBV12-3 or TRBV12-4 and TRBJ2-7; D is tentatively TRBD1 or TRBD2 (5 bases each). Trimming cost V 8 bases and J 6 bases, with 14 bases left between them. The CDR3 spans 12 residues. CDR3 sequence (DNA): TGTGCCAGCGATAGTGGGGGTTTCGAGCAGTACTTC. Its protein is CASDSGGFEQYF.

This clonotype was observed a few times. The V and J genes are TRBV5-5 and TRBJ2-5; either TRBD1 or TRBD2 may supply D (5 bases each). CDR1 and CDR2 (germline): SGHKS, YYEKEE (reference sequence). The CDR3 runs to 14 residues. Trimming stripped 3 bases from V and 1 base from J, with 10 bases between. The CDR3 loop is CASSWPGPQETQYF. The CDR3 DNA reads as TGTGCCAGCAGCTGGCCGGGACCCCAAGAGACCCAGTACTTC.

The chain employs TRBV12-3 or TRBV12-4 and TRBJ1-5; 11 nucleotides line up with TRBD1. CDR3 length: 16 residues. Trimming removed 5 bases from V and 4 bases from J; junction bases left unmatched: 7. The CDR3 protein is CASSAPGQGGNQPQHF. CDR3 DNA: TGTGCCAGCAGTGCTCCGGGACAGGGGGGGAATCAGCCCCAGCATTTT.

This clonotype was recorded a few times. This rearrangement joins TRBV6-1 to TRBJ2-7, with D possibly being TRBD1 (6 bases). Trimming shortened V by 4 bases and J by 4 bases, and 8 bases separated the two germline ends. The CDR3 consists of 12 residues. The V gene's germline CDR1 is MNHNS and CDR2 SASEGT. The CDR3 reads CASSGDTYEQYF. In nucleotides, the CDR3 is TGTGCCAGCAGTGGGGACACTTACGAGCAGTACTTC.

This clonotype was seen more than once but under ten times. This chain joins TRBV18 and TRBJ2-7, with 11 bases matching TRBD1. Looked up from germline, CDR1 is KGHSH and CDR2 is LQKENI. Losses at the gene ends were 5 bases for V and 7 bases for J; bases not matched to a gene: 7. The CDR3 has 14 amino acids. The CDR3 here is CASSDGQGAREQYF. The DNA for the CDR3 is TGTGCCAGCTCAGACGGACAGGGGGCTCGGGAGCAGTACTTC.